This T cell receptor beta chain stems from a study of T cell responses to AZD1222 COVID-19 vaccine. Trimming stripped 0 bases from V and 4 bases from J, with 6 bases between. Looked up from germline, CDR1 is MNHEY and CDR2 is SVGAGI. The CDR3 contains 13 residues. Sequencing used immunoSEQ multiplex PCR; TCRdb keeps in-frame clones, though not all of them. The data contain 80,000 to 90,000 clones, roughly nine tenths of them singletons. The sequence derives from an adult in good health. This sample comprised peripheral blood, obtained on day 0 of AZD1222 vaccination. The J gene is TRBJ1-2, the V gene TRBV6-5; TRBD1 is a possible D gene (5 bases). Here the CDR3 DNA reads TGTGCCAGCAGTTACTCGGGGCCCTATGGCTACACCTTC. Amino acid sequence: CASSYSGPYGYTF.